This TCR beta chain was sequenced during a study of T cell therapy after organ transplantation. Study-wide background: Expansion used a peptide pool of 30 HLA class I and II CMV epitopes. Patients received a median of 1.92 x 10^8 CMV-specific T cells over 2 to 6 infusions. Findings and caveats of the study: Post-therapy reconstitution appeared to include transferred and endogenous clonotypes.

Time point: 4-8 weeks after completion of therapy. This CDR3 is built from 14 residues. Germline CDR1 reads LNHDA; CDR2 reads SQIVND (reference sequence). V was pared by 7 bases and J by 4 bases, with 16 bases between. As regards this clone: Antigen: not known.

The data were produced by immunoSEQ multiplex PCR, yet TCRdb's version contains in-frame clones alone and is incomplete. The table has nearly 20,000 clones, roughly four fifths seen once. Sequences were derived from CD8+ T cells from blood, sampled after autologous CMV-specific T cell therapy. The V call is TRBV19, the J call TRBJ1-1; no reliable D call. This clonotype originated in a human patient who had received a solid organ transplant and had CMV disease. Some T cells here may be from the graft donor. The DNA of the CDR3 is TGTGCCAGTACCCCCGTGGAACGTGCCACTGAAGCTTTCTTT. The encoded protein is CASTPVERATEAFF. Supplemented by reference TRBV19 and TRBJ1-1, the full variable domain reads DGGITQSPKYLFRKEGQNVTLSCEQNLNHDAMYWYRQDPGQGLRLIYYSQIVNDFQKGDIAEGYSVSREKKESFPLTVTSAQKNPTAFYLCASTPVERATEAFFGQGTRLTVV.